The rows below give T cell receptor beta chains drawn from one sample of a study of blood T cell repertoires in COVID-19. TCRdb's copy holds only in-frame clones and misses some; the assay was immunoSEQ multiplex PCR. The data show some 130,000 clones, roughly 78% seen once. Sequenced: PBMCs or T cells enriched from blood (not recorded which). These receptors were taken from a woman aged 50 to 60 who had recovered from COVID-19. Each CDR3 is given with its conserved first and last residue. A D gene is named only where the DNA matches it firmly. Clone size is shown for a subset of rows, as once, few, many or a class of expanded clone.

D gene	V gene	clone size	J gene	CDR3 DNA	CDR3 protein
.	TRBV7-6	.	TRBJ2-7	TGTGCCAGCAGCTTACGGCAGGGGATGAGCTCCTACGAGCAGTACTTC	CASSLRQGMSSYEQYF
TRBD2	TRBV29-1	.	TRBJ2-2	TGCAGCGTTTTCCCGGGACTAGCGGGGGGGTCTCCGAACACCGGGGAGCTGTTTTTT	CSVFPGLAGGSPNTGELFF
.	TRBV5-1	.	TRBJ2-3	TGCGCCAGCAGCCGAAGGACAGACAACTCATTCACAGATACGCAGTATTTT	CASSRRTDNSFTDTQYF
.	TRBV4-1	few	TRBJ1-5	TGCGCCAGCAGCCAAGAGGCTCATCAGCCCCAGCATTTT	CASSQEAHQPQHF
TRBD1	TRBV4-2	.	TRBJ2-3	TGTGCCAGCAGCCGGGACAGGGGGCAAACAGATACGCAGTATTTT	CASSRDRGQTDTQYF
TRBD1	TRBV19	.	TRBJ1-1	TGTGCCAGTAGGACTGTCCCGGGACAGGGACCCACTATGAACACTGAAGCTTTCTTT	CASRTVPGQGPTMNTEAFF
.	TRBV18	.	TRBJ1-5	TGTGCCAGCTCACCGGGAACAGGGAACAATCAGCCCCAGCATTTT	CASSPGTGNNQPQHF
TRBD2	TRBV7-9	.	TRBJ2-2	TGTGCCAGCAGCTTAGGGGTGACTAGCGCGAACACCGGGGAGCTGTTTTTT	CASSLGVTSANTGELFF
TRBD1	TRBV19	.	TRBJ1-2	TGTGCCAGTAGTTTGGACCGGGACAGGGGGCTGGATGGCTACACCTTC	CASSLDRDRGLDGYTF
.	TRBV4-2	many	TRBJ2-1	TGTGCCAGCAGCCATAACACCTACAATGAGCAGTTCTTC	CASSHNTYNEQFF
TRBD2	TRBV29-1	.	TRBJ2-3	TGCAGCGTTGGACAGACTAGCGGGGGGACCACAGATACGCAGTATTTT	CSVGQTSGGTTDTQYF
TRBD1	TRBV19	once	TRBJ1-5	TGTGCCAGTAGTATTAGACCGGGACAGGGGAATCAGCCCCAGCATTTT	CASSIRPGQGNQPQHF
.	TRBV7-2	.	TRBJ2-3	TGTGCCAGCAGCTTGCAGCGCTATACGCAGTATTTT	CASSLQRYTQYF
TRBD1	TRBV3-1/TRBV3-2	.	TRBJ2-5	TGTGCCAGCAGCCCCGGACAGGGGTGGGAGACCCAGTACTTC	CASSPGQGWETQYF
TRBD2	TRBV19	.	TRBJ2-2	TGTGCCAGTAGAGGGCTGATTGTAGGGTCAAGACTAGCGGGGGTTCTCACCGGGGAGCTGTTTTTT	CASRGLIVGSRLAGVLTGELFF
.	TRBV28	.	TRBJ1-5	TGTGCCAGCAGTTCCCAAGTCAGGGAATATAGCAATCAGCCCCAGCATTTT	CASSSQVREYSNQPQHF
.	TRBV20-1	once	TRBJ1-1	TGCAGTGCCGGAGGTCCTGAAGCTTTCTTT	CSAGGPEAFF
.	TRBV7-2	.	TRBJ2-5	TGTGCCAGCAGCTTGGGGGGATCCAAAGAGACCCAGTACTTC	CASSLGGSKETQYF
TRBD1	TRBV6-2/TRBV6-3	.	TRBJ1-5	TGTGCCAGCAGTTGGACAGGGATCAATCAGCCCCAGCATTTT	CASSWTGINQPQHF
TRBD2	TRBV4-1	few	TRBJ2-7	TGCGCCAGCAGCCAACGTAGCGGGGGGGCTTACCCTAGTGAGCAGTACTTC	CASSQRSGGAYPSEQYF
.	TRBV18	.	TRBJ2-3	TGTGCCAGCTCACCATCAAGAGTGGAGGGGGATACGCAGTATTTT	CASSPSRVEGDTQYF
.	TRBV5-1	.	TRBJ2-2	TGCGCCAGCAGCGATACTAGCCACTCCACCGGGGAGCTGTTTTTT	CASSDTSHSTGELFF
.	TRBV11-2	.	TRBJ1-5	TGTGCCAGCAGCTTAACGGGGGGACAGCCCCAGCATTTT	CASSLTGGQPQHF
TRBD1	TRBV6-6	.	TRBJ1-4	TGTGCCAGCAGTTACTACCCGACAGGGCCTAATGAAAAACTGTTTTTT	CASSYYPTGPNEKLFF
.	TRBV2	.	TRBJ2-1	TGTGCCAGCAGTGATGGGTGGGGGGGCGTCAATGAGCAGTTCTTC	CASSDGWGGVNEQFF
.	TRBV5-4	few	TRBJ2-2	TGTGCCAGCAGCTTGGCCGGCAAAGGGGTCTCCCTCGGGGAGCTGTTTTTT	CASSLAGKGVSLGELFF
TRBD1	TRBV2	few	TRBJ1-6	TGTGCCAGCGAGCTTCGGACAGGTATCTTGGCACCCCTCCACTTT	CASELRTGILAPLHF
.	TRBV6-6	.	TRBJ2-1	TGTGCCAGCAGTTATTCGCAGTCCAGCGATGAGCAGTTCTTC	CASSYSQSSDEQFF
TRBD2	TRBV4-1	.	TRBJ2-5	TGCGCCAGCAGCCTCTCACCCGGGGAGGGAGAGACCCAGTACTTC	CASSLSPGEGETQYF